The T cell receptor beta chain described here comes from a study of T-cell reconstitution after alpha-beta-depleted transplantation in children. Trimming removed 8 bases at V and 1 base at J, with 10 bases between. Germline V lookup: CDR1 MNHEY, CDR2 SMNVEV (reference sequence). The CDR3 loop spans 13 amino acids. Using unique molecular identifiers, the investigators prepared the TCRbeta library. TCRdb passed the PCR reads through MiXCR, listing each CDR3 protein once. This table holds approximately 520,000 distinct CDR3 sequences, 30% to 35% found once. The sample in question was PBMCs from the stem cell graft donor, obtained from the stem cell graft. This TCR came from a human donor who donated a stem cell graft to a child with aplastic anemia. V and J are TRBV27 and TRBJ2-3, with D unresolved. The DNA of the CDR3 is TGTGCCAGCTCATGGAGACGCACAGATACGCAGTATTTT. Residues: CASSWRRTDTQYF.